The 4 T cell receptor beta chains listed next were all sequenced from one sample in a study of cytomegalovirus exposure and HLA in healthy donors. PCR amplification relied on 60 Vbeta primers (plus 13 Jbeta primers). The method was immunoSEQ multiplex PCR; TCRdb's version includes in-frame clones alone and lacks a portion of them. The sample has about 170,000 clones, 75% to 90% seen once. Material for sequencing was PBMCs. The receptors here all came from a male donor in good health and CMV-seronegative.

V and J are TRBV9 and TRBJ2-3; 10 bases fit TRBD2. The CDR3 is 15 amino acids. In germline, CDR1 is SGDLS, CDR2 YYNGEE. Unmatched junction bases numbered 7, after V lost 3 bases and J lost 6 bases. The CDR3 coding sequence is TGTGCCAGCAGCGGTATAGCGGGGGGCCGGGATACGCAGTATTTT. It yields the protein CASSGIAGGRDTQYF.

The J gene is TRBJ2-7, the V gene TRBV27; 11 nucleotides match TRBD1. Per the germline V gene, CDR1 is MNHEY and CDR2 is SMNVEV (reference sequence). CDR3 length: 14 residues. With 10 bases clipped from V and 3 bases from J, the junction kept 8 bases outside the gene matches. The chain's CDR3 is CANRRTGGLYEQYF. In DNA form, the CDR3 reads TGTGCCAACAGAAGGACAGGGGGCCTCTACGAGCAGTACTTC.

J is TRBJ2-7 and V is TRBV7-2; 10 nucleotides agree with TRBD2. This CDR3 is 14 amino acids long. Germline values: CDR1 SGHTA, CDR2 FQGNSA. The ends lost 5 bases at V and 6 bases at J; junction bases unmatched: 7. CDR3 in amino acids: CASSRSGGAREQYF. CDR3 nucleotides: TGTGCCAGCAGCCGAAGCGGGGGGGCCCGCGAGCAGTACTTC.

The V gene is TRBV10-1, the J gene TRBJ2-3, with a possible D match to TRBD1 (6 bases). V dropped 6 bases and J dropped 0 bases, with 10 bases sitting between them. Germline values: CDR1 WNHNN, CDR2 SYGVQD (reference sequence). This CDR3 comprises 14 residues. In nucleotides, the CDR3 is TGCGCCAGCAGCCGGGACACAAGCACAGATACGCAGTATTTT. This codes for CASSRDTSTDTQYF.